The TCR beta chain described here comes from a study of beta chain features in type 1 diabetes. Study results and limitations: Type 1 diabetes patients showed fewer insertions and more deletions at VDJ junctions. Researchers could not determine here whether HLA type influences TCRB rearrangement. Shorter TCRB CDR3s, moderately but significantly so, were found in Type 1 diabetes patients in all four CD4+ subsets. It was possible that PCR favored shorter templates, equally so in patients and controls.

Reverse transcribing all isolated RNA meant expressed TCRB transcripts were sequenced. Produced via immunoSEQ multiplex PCR; TCRdb's table is partial and in-frame only. Among 900,000 or so clones, 15% to 20% were seen once, and the ten largest hold 0.02% to 0.025%. The V gene's germline CDR1 is SEHNR and CDR2 FQNEAQ (reference sequence). The ends lost 4 bases at V and 6 bases at J; junction bases unmatched: 8. There are 15 residues in the CDR3. On this clone: Its antigen is undetermined.

The receptor was derived from a woman younger than 30 in good health. The material sequenced was naive CD4+ T cells from blood. The chain has TRBV7-9 and TRBJ2-2; 7 bases fit TRBD1. The CDR3 spells CASSYGDRVAGELFF. The CDR3 coding sequence is TGTGCCAGCAGCTACGGTGACAGGGTTGCCGGGGAGCTGTTTTTT.